These 11 T cell receptor beta chains came from one sample sequenced in a study of T cells expressing NK-cell markers. TCRdb reprocessed the 5' RACE reads, with one entry per CDR3 protein and no DNA. This sample contains about 180,000 distinct CDR3 sequences. Sample: blood T cells: a sorted CD56 or NKG2C T cell subset, CD4+ or CD8+ T cells, or bulk PBMC T cells (not recorded which). These receptors came from a woman between 18 and 70 years old in good health.

The chain links TRBV10-3 to TRBJ2-2; the D gene TCRdb calls, TRBD1, cannot be checked with no DNA. Germline V lookup: CDR1 ENHRY, CDR2 SYGVKD. The CDR3 totals 13 residues. This CDR3 reads CAISDRGPGELFF.

This chain joins TRBV20-1 and TRBJ1-5; as DNA is missing, the TRBD1 call by TCRdb cannot be tested. Germline-derived CDR1 and CDR2 are DFQATT and SNEGSKA (reference sequence). This CDR3 spans 19 amino acids. CDR3 region: CSARDPAQGSTYSNQPQHF.

The chain has TRBV3-1 and TRBJ1-3. The CDR3 consists of 12 residues. In germline, CDR1 is LGHDT, CDR2 YNNKEL (reference sequence). CDR3 in amino acids: CASSQGTDTIYF.

The gene calls are TRBV24-1 and TRBJ1-1; TCRdb's D call of TRBD1 is untestable without DNA. In germline, CDR1 is KGHDR, CDR2 SFDVKD. This CDR3 comprises 15 residues. The CDR3 protein is CATSDSDRANTEAFF.

The J gene is TRBJ2-3, the V gene TRBV6-1. The germline gives CDR1 MNHNS, CDR2 SASEGT. The CDR3 extends over 14 amino acids. The CDR3 here is CASRFCGVGDTQYF.

V gene TRBV6-1 combines with J gene TRBJ2-1. Germline-derived CDR1 and CDR2 are MNHNS and SASEGT. The length of the CDR3 is 14 residues. The CDR3 loop reads CASRRMNSYNEQFF.

This CDR3 is CASSSNAGTGNEQFF. This sequence joins TRBV7-2 and TRBJ2-1; absent DNA, TCRdb's TRBD1 call cannot be checked. The CDR3 sequence is 15 residues long. CDR1 and CDR2 (germline): SGHTA, FQGNSA.

V gene TRBV20-1 combines with J gene TRBJ1-5. Per the germline V gene, CDR1 is DFQATT and CDR2 is SNEGSKA (reference sequence). This CDR3 contains 14 residues. The CDR3 is CSARDYRGNQPQHF.

This rearrangement joins TRBV5-1 to TRBJ1-6. There are 13 residues in the CDR3. Per germline, CDR1 SGHRS and CDR2 YFSETQ. CDR3 in amino acids: CASKTDYNSPLHF.

The chain uses TRBV20-1 and TRBJ2-7; the TRBD1 assignment by TCRdb is unverifiable without DNA. The CDR3 length is 13 residues. CDR1 is DFQATT and CDR2 is SNEGSKA in the germline V gene (reference sequence). CDR3 region: CSARDRGSWEQYF.

V and J are TRBV5-1 and TRBJ1-1; TCRdb's D call, TRBD1, is unchecked because there is no DNA. Germline V lookup: CDR1 SGHRS, CDR2 YFSETQ. The CDR3 consists of 15 residues. The CDR3: CASSSNPDSTTEAFF.